Presented here are 23 T cell receptor beta chains from one specimen sequenced in a study of breast tumors, draining lymph nodes, adjacent tissues. TCRdb re-derived calls from the multiplex PCR reads in MiXCR, one entry per CDR3 protein. The data hold under 250,000 distinct CDR3 sequences, with 32% observed a single time. The lymph nodes were axillary draining lymph nodes from breast cancer patients. Sequenced input: axillary lymph node tissue. Receptor source: a female donor with breast cancer. Some clones in this sample may be carry-over from other donors' samples.

The sample holds many counts of this clonotype. The CDR3 sequence is CASSFVKDEQYF. DNA of the CDR3: TGCGCCAGCAGCTTTGTGAAGGATGAGCAGTACTTC. The chain joins TRBV5-1 to TRBJ2-7, with no clear D. Germline CDR1 SGHRS, CDR2 YFSETQ. The CDR3 length is 12 residues. Trimming stripped 2 bases from V and 7 bases from J, with 10 bases between.

This clonotype was counted ten times or more. The chain combines TRBV14 with TRBJ1-4; 10 bases fit TRBD1. Germline CDR1 SGHDN, CDR2 FVKESK. With V trimmed by 1 base and J by 8 bases, 4 bases remained unmatched. The CDR3 extends over 15 amino acids. The CDR3, as DNA: TGTGCCAGCAGCCAAGGGGGGACAGGGGTCGAAAAACTGTTTTTT. Amino acid sequence: CASSQGGTGVEKLFF.

This clonotype showed up many times. The chain combines TRBV5-6 with TRBJ2-7, with D hard to call. Germline V gene data show CDR1 as SGHDT and CDR2 as YYEEEE. CDR3 length: 13 residues. The V and J ends lost 0 bases and 3 bases respectively, with 7 bases between them. The CDR3 DNA follows: TGTGCCAGCAGCTTGGGTGCGAACTACGAGCAGTACTTC. It is translated as CASSLGANYEQYF.

This clonotype was seen at least ten times. The V call is TRBV7-9, the J call TRBJ2-1; 8 nucleotides match TRBD2. Per the germline V gene, CDR1 is SEHNR and CDR2 is FQNEAQ (reference sequence). This CDR3 contains 12 residues. Trimming took 5 bases from V and 11 from J; bases not matched to a gene: 5. CDR3 coding DNA: TGTGCCAGCAGCAGACTAGCGAACAAGCAGTTCTTC. Translation gives CASSRLANKQFF. Drawing the rest from reference TRBV7-9 and TRBJ2-1, the complete variable domain is DTGVSQNPRHKITKRGQNVTFRCDPISEHNRLYWYRQTLGQGPEFLTYFQNEAQLEKSRLLSDRFSAERPKGSFSTLEIQRTEQGDSAMYLCASSRLANKQFFGPGTRLTVL.

This clonotype showed up many times. The CDR3 bases are TGTGCCAGCAGCCTTCGGCGGGCGGGCTCGGCGCATGAGCAGTTCTTC. Translation gives CASSLRRAGSAHEQFF. The chain recombines TRBV7-9 with TRBJ2-1, with D perhaps TRBD2 (5 bases). V lost 5 bases, J lost 8 bases, and 22 bases lay in between. Germline loops: CDR1 SEHNR, CDR2 FQNEAQ (reference sequence). This CDR3 comprises 16 residues.

This clonotype has at least ten counts. The gene calls are TRBV20-1 and TRBJ2-7, with D unresolved. This CDR3 has 15 residues. Germline-derived CDR1 and CDR2 are DFQATT and SNEGSKA (reference sequence). The V gene lost 0 bases and the J gene lost 0 bases, with 12 bases spanning the gap. DNA for the CDR3: TGCAGTGCTAGAGATGGTACCAAGAGCTCCTACGAGCAGTACTTC. Protein product: CSARDGTKSSYEQYF.

The genes are TRBV29-1 and TRBJ2-3; possible D gene TRBD2, 6 bases. The CDR3 totals 11 residues. The germline V gene has CDR1 SQVTM and CDR2 ANQGSEA. V shed 7 bases and J shed 11 bases, with 16 bases lying between them. The CDR3 coding sequence is TGCAGCGCGACGAAGGGAGGTGAGCAGTATTTT. Translated: CSATKGGEQYF.

This clonotype came up many times. The V gene is TRBV20-1, the J gene TRBJ1-5, with D unclear. In germline, CDR1 is DFQATT, CDR2 SNEGSKA (reference sequence). The CDR3 extends over 13 amino acids. V gave up 0 bases and J gave up 5 bases, with 8 bases separating them. Here the CDR3 reads CSARETPDQPQHF. In DNA, the CDR3 is TGCAGTGCTAGAGAGACACCCGATCAGCCCCAGCATTTT.

This clonotype has a handful of counts. Germline and junction disagree at one end, which may indicate a read error. The chain uses TRBV6-5 and TRBJ2-5; 7 positions match TRBD1. The germline CDR1 and CDR2 sequences are MNHEY and SVGAGI. The CDR3 is 18 amino acids. The CDR3 spells CASSHSPNRLGGGETQYF. In DNA, the CDR3 is TGTGCCAGCAGTCACTCCCCAAATAGGCTAGGGGGCGGGGAGACCCAGTACTTC.

The V call is TRBV24-1, the J call TRBJ2-5; D possibly corresponds to TRBD1 (6 bases). Germline values: CDR1 KGHDR, CDR2 SFDVKD. The CDR3 runs to 14 residues. Trimming removed 9 bases at V and 5 bases at J, with 18 bases between. The CDR3 is CATRGQGYNETQYF. The CDR3 bases are TGTGCCACCCGGGGCCAGGGGTACAATGAGACCCAGTACTTC.

This clonotype was counted many times. This chain uses TRBV7-2 with TRBJ2-7; 8 bases fit TRBD2. Trimming removed 2 bases from V and 1 base from J; junction bases left unmatched: 4. Germline V CDR1 and CDR2: SGHTA, FQGNSA. This CDR3 contains 15 residues. The CDR3 nucleotides read TGTGCCAGCAGCTTACGGGGGGGCTCGTCCTACGAGCAGTACTTC. Its translation is CASSLRGGSSYEQYF.

The sample holds one count of this clonotype. This CDR3 is missing its conserved last phenylalanine or tryptophan, likely due to a read error. The DNA is left out, because the CDR3 cannot be placed on it with certainty; the CDR3 is given as TCRdb lists it. CDR3 protein: CASSSRDRVHRGAVV. This chain uses TRBV9 with TRBJ2-2; the table's D call, TRBD1, was not checked against the DNA. Ends included, the CDR3 has 15 residues. Germline CDR1 and CDR2: SGDLS and YYNGEE.

This clonotype was seen at least ten times. A clone one base away is much larger, so this may be a read error. The V call is TRBV7-2, the J call TRBJ2-5; D possibly corresponds to TRBD2 (6 bases). The CDR3 contains 15 residues. Germline V gives CDR1 SGHTA, CDR2 FQGNSA. CDR3 region: CASSLGSRDGGPQHF. DNA for the CDR3: TGTGCCAGCAGCTTAGGGTCACGAGACGGAGGGCCCCAGCACTTC.

The sample holds many counts of this clonotype. The CDR3 region is CASRLDVSTDTQYF. The CDR3 DNA is TGTGCCAGTAGACTCGACGTTAGCACAGATACGCAGTATTTT. V gene TRBV2 combines with J gene TRBJ2-3; D not resolved. This CDR3 has 14 residues. Trimming took 9 bases from V and 0 from J, leaving 13 bases between them. CDR1 and CDR2 from the germline V gene are SNHLY and FYNNEI. Full variable domain (outside the CDR3, taken from reference TRBV2 and TRBJ2-3): EPEVTQTPSHQVTQMGQEVILRCVPISNHLYFYWYRQILGQKVEFLVSFYNNEISEKSEIFDDQFSVERPDGSNFTLKIRSTKLEDSAMYFCASRLDVSTDTQYFGPGTRLTVL.

In its sample, this clonotype was seen a few times. The J gene is TRBJ1-1, the V gene TRBV10-3, with TRBD1 matching over 7 bases. Germline values: CDR1 ENHRY, CDR2 SYGVKD. CDR3 length: 12 residues. The V segment lost 6 bases and the J segment 4 bases; nucleotides outside the gene matches: 2. This CDR3 reads CAIRRDSTEAFF. CDR3 sequence (DNA): TGTGCCATCAGGAGGGACAGCACTGAAGCTTTCTTT.

The CDR3 region has the DNA TGTGCCAGCAGCTTATGGGGAGGGACTCAAGAGACCCAGTACTTC. This gives the protein CASSLWGGTQETQYF. The rearrangement links TRBV11-2 to TRBJ2-5; TRBD2 matches at 7 bases. The CDR3 contains 15 residues. V dropped 2 bases and J dropped 2; count of bases not matched to a gene: 5. The V gene's germline CDR1 is SGHAT and CDR2 FQNNGV. The full variable domain, rest sourced from reference TRBV11-2 and TRBJ2-5, is EAGVAQSPRYKIIEKRQSVAFWCNPISGHATLYWYQQILGQGPKLLIQFQNNGVVDDSQLPKDRFSAERLKGVDSTLKIQPAKLEDSAVYLCASSLWGGTQETQYFGPGTRLLVL.

This clonotype has a count of ten or more. The chain has TRBV7-2 and TRBJ2-7, with D tentatively TRBD1 or TRBD2 (6 bases each). The ends were cut back, 2 bases at V and 1 base at J, with 27 bases in the middle. The germline gives CDR1 SGHTA, CDR2 FQGNSA. This CDR3 is 20 amino acids long. Written as DNA, the CDR3 is TGTGCCAGCAGCTTAAATCTCCAGGACAGAGAAGGACTACCTTCCTACGAGCAGTACTTC. Its translation is CASSLNLQDREGLPSYEQYF. Complete variable domain (other parts from reference TRBV7-2 and TRBJ2-7): GAGVSQSPSNKVTEKGKDVELRCDPISGHTALYWYRQSLGQGLEFLIYFQGNSAPDKSGLPSDRFSAERTGGSVSTLTIQRTQQEDSAVYLCASSLNLQDREGLPSYEQYFGPGTRLTVT.

This chain uses TRBV10-3 with TRBJ1-5; the D is unclear. The CDR3 length is 10 residues. Germline-derived CDR1 and CDR2 are ENHRY and SYGVKD. The V and J ends lost 2 bases and 9 bases respectively, with 2 bases between them. The DNA for the CDR3 is TGTGCCATCAGTGAGCGGCCCCAGCATTTT. This codes for CAISERPQHF.

The chain links TRBV2 to TRBJ2-2; weak D call: TRBD2 (6 bases). Trimming took 2 bases from V and 1 from J, leaving 11 bases between them. CDR3 length: 16 residues. CDR1 is SNHLY, CDR2 FYNNEI, per germline. Here the CDR3 DNA reads TGTGCCAGCAGTGAATTGGGCGGGATGAACACCGGGGAGCTGTTTTTT. Protein sequence: CASSELGGMNTGELFF.

The rearrangement joins TRBV9 to TRBJ1-1; unclear D gene. The CDR3 has 14 amino acids. Germline V gives CDR1 SGDLS, CDR2 YYNGEE. V gave up 0 bases and J gave up 3 bases, with 9 bases separating them. CDR3 sequence: CASSVGDTYTEAFF. The CDR3 DNA reads TGTGCCAGCAGCGTAGGTGACACATACACTGAAGCTTTCTTT. The complete variable domain, with remaining parts taken from reference TRBV9 and TRBJ1-1, reads DSGVTQTPKHLITATGQRVTLRCSPRSGDLSVYWYQQSLDQGLQFLIQYYNGEERAKGNILERFSAQQFPDLHSELNLSSLELGDSALYFCASSVGDTYTEAFFGQGTRLTVV.

This clonotype was detected many times. This chain links TRBV4-3 with TRBJ2-7; D is ambiguous. V was shortened by 5 bases and J by 2 bases, with 10 bases between the two germline ends. Germline V gene sequence: CDR1 LGHNA, CDR2 YSLEER. The length of the CDR3 is 13 residues. The CDR3 region has the DNA TGCGCCAGCAGCAGAGGTTCCGCCTACGAGCAGTACTTC. This gives the protein CASSRGSAYEQYF.

About this clonotype itself: Here the CDR3 omits its conserved ending phenylalanine or tryptophan, so a read error is the likely source. The DNA is left out, because the CDR3 cannot be placed on it with certainty; the CDR3 is given as TCRdb lists it. This sequence joins TRBV9 and TRBJ2-6; TRBD2 is the table's D call, not checked against the DNA. Germline assignment: CDR1 SGDLS and CDR2 YYNGEE. A total of 8 residues make up the CDR3, ends included. The CDR3 sequence is CAKPGLAS.

V usage is TRBV29-1 and J usage is TRBJ2-7, with 7 bases lining up with TRBD1. The V and J ends lost 6 bases and 5 bases, in that order; junction bases with no gene match: 7. Germline CDR1 reads SQVTM; CDR2 reads ANQGSEA. The CDR3 extends over 12 amino acids. DNA for the CDR3: TGCAGCGTCGGGGACAGCCGCCACGAGCAGTACTTC. Residues: CSVGDSRHEQYF.